This T cell receptor (beta chain) is from a study of PD-1 blockade in classical Hodgkin lymphoma. Study conclusions and caveats: Underlying causes for the observed repertoire differences were not defined, possibly disease activity or prior therapy. In CD4+ cells, TCR diversity went up significantly by C4D1, but in CD8+ cells it did not. Among the patients, those starting nivolumab under 1 year after ASCT were excluded.

Each and every patient relapsed after autologous stem cell transplantation, and patients got differing brentuximab vedotin exposure. Patients had relapsed/refractory classical Hodgkin lymphoma with complete response, partial response or progressive disease as best response. Worth noting for this clone: Its target is not known.

Sequenced by immunoSEQ multiplex PCR; TCRdb stores in-frame clones only, minus some. The table has 43,000 or so clones, about nine tenths seen once. CDR1 SGHAT and CDR2 FQNNGV come from the germline V gene. The ends were cut back, 6 bases at V and 4 bases at J, with 4 bases in the middle. The CDR3 consists of 10 residues. The sequence derives from a human donor with classical Hodgkin lymphoma. The source material was peripheral blood mononuclear cells (PBMCs), sampled at baseline. V is TRBV11-2 and J is TRBJ2-7; D is unclear. CDR3 residues: CASSDYEQYF. The DNA for the CDR3 is TGTGCCAGCAGTGATTACGAGCAGTACTTC.